One and the same sample provided the 2 T cell receptor beta chains below, sequenced in a study of vaccination and CD4 T cells after COVID-19. TCRdb processed the PCR reads anew with MiXCR; each CDR3 protein has one entry. The sample yields about 36,000 distinct CDR3 sequences, 35% to 40% seen once. Stated time point: late sampling 161 to 241 days after vaccination in a few convalescent patients. The sequences come from CD4+ T cells from blood, collected about 7 months after SARS-CoV-2 vaccination. These receptor sequences come from a human donor who had recovered from COVID-19.

The chain employs TRBV19 and TRBJ1-5; weak D call: TRBD1 (5 bases). This CDR3 spans 15 amino acids. Germline-derived CDR1 and CDR2 are LNHDA and SQIVND (reference sequence). V was trimmed by 2 bases and J by 4 bases, leaving 12 bases between them. The CDR3 nucleotides read TGTGCCAGTAGTATACAGGGCACCTGGAATCAGCCCCAGCATTTT. It yields the protein CASSIQGTWNQPQHF.

This clonotype came up a few times. This chain uses TRBV20-1 with TRBJ2-3; TRBD2 aligns across 8 bases. Germline V CDR1 and CDR2: DFQATT, SNEGSKA (reference sequence). V dropped 2 bases and J dropped 2; count of bases not matched to a gene: 9. The length of the CDR3 is 16 residues. In DNA form, the CDR3 reads TGCAGTGCTAGACCTGTAGGACTAGCAGCCACAGATACGCAGTATTTT. Translating it yields CSARPVGLAATDTQYF.